These T cell receptor beta chains were read from a single sample in a study of cytomegalovirus exposure and HLA in healthy donors. Only in-frame clones appear in the TCRdb table, and some are missing; sequencing was by immunoSEQ multiplex PCR. The top ten hold 2% to 3% of the sample, which has nearly 110,000 clones, 75% seen once. Sequences were obtained from PBMCs. Every receptor here comes from a middle-aged man in good health and CMV-seronegative. CDR3s include the opening cysteine and the closing phenylalanine or tryptophan. The D gene is left open where the match is weak. Clone size is stated in some rows and not others, as once, few, many or a class when expanded.

clone_size | j_call | d_call | v_call | cdr3_aa | cdr3_nt
few | TRBJ1-1 | TRBD1 | TRBV25-1 | CASIGTGAFPRMNTEAFF | TGTGCCAGCATTGGGACAGGGGCTTTTCCCCGCATGAACACTGAAGCTTTCTTT
few | TRBJ2-2 | TRBD2 | TRBV2 | CASSESGLAGGRRDTGELFF | TGTGCCAGCAGTGAATCGGGACTAGCGGGGGGTAGGCGGGACACCGGGGAGCTGTTTTTT
- | TRBJ2-7 | TRBD2 | TRBV4-2 | CASSQVASGGAIVYEQYF | TGTGCCAGCAGCCAAGTTGCTAGCGGGGGGGCCATCGTCTACGAGCAGTACTTC
few | TRBJ2-5 | TRBD2 | TRBV7-6 | CASSLLAGETQYF | TGTGCCAGCAGCTTACTAGCGGGGGAGACCCAGTACTTC
- | TRBJ2-7 | TRBD2 | TRBV7-2 | CASSLVAGADYEQYF | TGTGCCAGCAGCTTAGTAGCGGGGGCAGACTACGAGCAGTACTTC
- | TRBJ2-7 | - | TRBV7-8 | CASSFLSAVSEQYF | TGTGCCAGCAGCTTTTTGAGTGCCGTTTCAGAGCAGTACTTC
- | TRBJ1-1 | - | TRBV5-1 | CASSLGGWGGTMNTEAFF | TGCGCCAGCAGCTTGGGGGGGTGGGGAGGTACTATGAACACTGAAGCTTTCTTT
- | TRBJ2-7 | TRBD1 | TRBV6-1 | CASHRDRAYEQYF | TGTGCCAGCCACCGGGACAGAGCCTACGAGCAGTACTTC
- | TRBJ2-7 | TRBD1 | TRBV5-4 | CASSTRTGGYEQYF | TGTGCCAGCAGCACGCGGACAGGGGGCTACGAGCAGTACTTC
- | TRBJ1-2 | TRBD1 | TRBV6-1 | CASSEAGTGGDGYTF | TGTGCCAGCAGTGAAGCCGGGACAGGGGGGGATGGCTACACCTTC
- | TRBJ2-7 | TRBD1 | TRBV6-5 | CASSSDRVPYEQYF | TGTGCCAGCAGTTCGGACAGGGTTCCCTACGAGCAGTACTTC
- | TRBJ2-5 | - | TRBV7-2 | CASNIAGGAGETQYF | TGTGCCAGCAACATCGCTGGGGGGGCCGGAGAGACCCAGTACTTC
- | TRBJ2-7 | TRBD2 | TRBV19 | CASSAGGYEQYF | TGTGCCAGTAGTGCCGGGGGGTACGAGCAGTACTTC
- | TRBJ2-3 | TRBD2 | TRBV5-1 | CASSRGLAGGSTDTQYF | TGCGCCAGCAGCAGAGGACTAGCGGGGGGGAGCACAGATACGCAGTATTTT
- | TRBJ2-3 | TRBD2 | TRBV4-1 | CASSLSGGITDTQYF | TGCGCCAGCAGCCTTAGCGGGGGAATCACAGATACGCAGTATTTT
few | TRBJ2-5 | - | TRBV19 | CASSITLGEETQYF | TGTGCCAGTAGTATCACTCTAGGAGAGGAGACCCAGTACTTC
- | TRBJ1-2 | - | TRBV19 | CASATPQGRGAYGYTF | TGTGCCAGCGCCACCCCCCAGGGGAGGGGGGCTTATGGCTACACCTTC
- | TRBJ2-5 | TRBD2 | TRBV6-1 | CASSEEAGGPETQYF | TGTGCCAGCAGTGAAGAAGCGGGGGGGCCAGAGACCCAGTACTTC
- | TRBJ2-5 | TRBD2 | TRBV9 | CASSVGTSGQETQYF | TGTGCCAGCAGCGTAGGGACTAGCGGACAAGAGACCCAGTACTTC
once | TRBJ2-7 | TRBD1 | TRBV5-6 | CASRRWTGQGGNEQYF | TGTGCCAGCAGACGATGGACGGGACAGGGGGGGAACGAGCAGTACTTC
- | TRBJ2-2 | TRBD1 | TRBV12-5 | CASGRQGARELFF | TGTGCTAGTGGTCGTCAGGGGGCGCGGGAGCTGTTTTTT
few | TRBJ1-1 | - | TRBV6-6 | CASTRGGGGTEAFF | TGTGCCAGCACTCGTGGGGGAGGGGGGACTGAAGCTTTCTTT
- | TRBJ1-5 | TRBD1 | TRBV12-5 | CASGLGTGNIQPQHF | TGTGCTAGTGGTTTGGGGACAGGGAATATTCAGCCCCAGCATTTT
- | TRBJ1-1 | - | TRBV29-1 | CSVTENPNTEAFF | TGCAGCGTGACGGAGAACCCGAACACTGAAGCTTTCTTT
- | TRBJ2-7 | - | TRBV28 | CASLSPSNRDEQYF | TGTGCCAGCCTGTCTCCTAGTAACAGGGACGAGCAGTACTTC
- | TRBJ2-5 | - | TRBV7-2 | CASSPLASQETQYF | TGTGCCAGCAGCCCGCTAGCTTCCCAAGAGACCCAGTACTTC
- | TRBJ1-4 | TRBD1 | TRBV9 | CASSALSGQAGEKLFF | TGTGCCAGCAGCGCCCTTTCGGGACAGGCTGGAGAAAAACTGTTTTTT
- | TRBJ2-1 | - | TRBV4-1 | CASSQDPDTFLYNEQFF | TGCGCCAGCAGCCAAGACCCGGACACCTTTCTTTACAATGAGCAGTTCTTC
- | TRBJ1-2 | - | TRBV7-2 | CASSLGIQGYGYTF | TGTGCCAGCAGCTTAGGTATTCAGGGGTATGGCTACACCTTC
- | TRBJ2-3 | - | TRBV5-1 | CASRGRGAADTQYF | TGCGCCAGCAGAGGGCGTGGGGCTGCAGATACGCAGTATTTT
- | TRBJ1-6 | TRBD1 | TRBV6-1 | CASSEFAGGRNSPLHF | TGTGCCAGCAGTGAATTCGCAGGGGGTCGTAATTCACCCCTCCACTTT
- | TRBJ2-1 | TRBD2 | TRBV15 | CATSRDGLAGYNEQFF | TGTGCCACCAGCAGAGATGGGCTAGCGGGTTACAATGAGCAGTTCTTC
- | TRBJ2-5 | - | TRBV5-1 | CASSRDQGWEETQYF | TGCGCCAGCAGCAGAGACCAGGGCTGGGAAGAGACCCAGTACTTC
few | TRBJ2-3 | - | TRBV25-1 | CASSLTGLDTQYF | TGTGCCAGCAGTTTAACAGGGTTAGATACGCAGTATTTT
- | TRBJ2-2 | TRBD2 | TRBV5-1 | CASTRRAGGSAGELFF | TGCGCCAGCACCCGGCGGGCGGGGGGGTCCGCCGGGGAGCTGTTTTTT
once | TRBJ1-4 | - | TRBV7-9 | CASSLGGTNEKLFF | TGTGCCAGCAGCTTAGGGGGCACAAATGAAAAACTGTTTTTT
- | TRBJ2-2 | TRBD1 | TRBV6-5 | CATRGHGELFF | TGTGCCACTAGGGGGCACGGGGAGCTGTTTTTT
- | TRBJ1-1 | TRBD1 | TRBV19 | CASRRGQVNTEAFF | TGTGCCAGTAGAAGGGGGCAAGTGAACACTGAAGCTTTCTTT
- | TRBJ2-1 | - | TRBV19 | CASSITGNEQFF | TGTGCCAGTAGTATTACGGGCAATGAGCAGTTCTTC
- | TRBJ1-1 | TRBD1 | TRBV2 | CASSEVTGEGTEAFF | TGTGCCAGCAGTGAGGTAACAGGGGAAGGCACTGAAGCTTTCTTT
- | TRBJ1-5 | - | TRBV19 | CASSIDSSGGQPQHF | TGTGCCAGTAGTATAGATTCCTCCGGGGGTCAGCCCCAGCATTTT
- | TRBJ2-3 | - | TRBV29-1 | CSVGGLGTDTQYF | TGCAGCGTGGGGGGGCTTGGCACAGATACGCAGTATTTT
- | TRBJ1-2 | - | TRBV25-1 | CATHSGISRLGYTF | TGTGCCACCCACTCAGGGATTTCAAGGTTGGGCTACACCTTC
- | TRBJ2-5 | - | TRBV15 | CATSRDWARQYF | TGTGCCACCAGCAGAGATTGGGCCAGGCAGTACTTC
- | TRBJ1-1 | - | TRBV2 | CASVSGKAFF | TGTGCCAGCGTCTCAGGGAAAGCTTTCTTT
- | TRBJ2-2 | TRBD1 | TRBV2 | CASRKGQGGTGELFF | TGTGCCAGCAGGAAGGGACAGGGCGGGACCGGGGAGCTGTTTTTT
- | TRBJ1-1 | - | TRBV4-1 | CASSQDPREGRRFTEAFF | TGCGCCAGCAGCCAAGATCCCCGAGAGGGCAGGAGGTTCACTGAAGCTTTCTTT
- | TRBJ1-2 | - | TRBV6-4 | CASSPGQTYYGYTF | TGTGCCAGCAGCCCGGGACAAACGTACTATGGCTACACCTTC
- | TRBJ1-6 | - | TRBV30 | CAWNDLRGKTNSPLHF | TGTGCCTGGAACGACCTCAGGGGAAAGACTAATTCACCCCTCCACTTT
- | TRBJ1-1 | - | TRBV7-8 | CASSLGGGLMNTEAFF | TGTGCCAGCAGCTTAGGAGGAGGTCTCATGAACACTGAAGCTTTCTTT